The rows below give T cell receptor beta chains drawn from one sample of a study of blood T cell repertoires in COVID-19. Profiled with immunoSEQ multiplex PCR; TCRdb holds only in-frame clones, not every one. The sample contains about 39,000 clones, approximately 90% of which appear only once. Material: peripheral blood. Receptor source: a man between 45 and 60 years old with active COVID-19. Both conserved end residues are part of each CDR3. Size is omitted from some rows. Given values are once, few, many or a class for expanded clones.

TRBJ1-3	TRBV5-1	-	CASSLSSGNTIYF
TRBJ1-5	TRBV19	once	CASSIGYSNQPQHF
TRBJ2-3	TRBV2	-	CATSGLAGGLDTQYF
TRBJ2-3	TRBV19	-	CASSIRSGAGQVPTTQYF
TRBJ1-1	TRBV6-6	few	CASRPDSNTEAFF
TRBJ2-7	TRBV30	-	CAWSGGGSSYEQYF
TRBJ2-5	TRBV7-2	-	CASSPRGGETQYF
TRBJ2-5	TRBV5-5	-	CASSSPGTSGGAPETQYF
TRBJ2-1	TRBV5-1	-	CASSSAGGLKRAGDNEQFF
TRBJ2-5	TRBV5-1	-	CASSPSGLAEETQYF
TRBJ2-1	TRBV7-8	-	CASSSGLAGGGQFF
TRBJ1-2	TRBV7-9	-	CASSFEGNYGYTF
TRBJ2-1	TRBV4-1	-	CASSQDRGGNEQFF
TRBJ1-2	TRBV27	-	CASSPGGVGGYTF
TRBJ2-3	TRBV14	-	CASSQVAGGLTDTQYF
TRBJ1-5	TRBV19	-	CATGTGTYSNQPQHF
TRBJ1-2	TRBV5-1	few	CASSQGASGYTF
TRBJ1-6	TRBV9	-	CASSPSLRDGSSYNSPLHF
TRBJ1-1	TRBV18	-	CASSQRQGGDTEAFF
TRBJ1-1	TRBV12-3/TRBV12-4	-	CASSFGRKSFF
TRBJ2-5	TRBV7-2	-	CASSLGTGSKRETQYF
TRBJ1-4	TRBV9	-	CASSPTGVGEKLFF
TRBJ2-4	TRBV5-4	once	CASSPDPREGRIGIQYF
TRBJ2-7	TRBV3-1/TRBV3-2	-	CASSLPGRTGEQYF
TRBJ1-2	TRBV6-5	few	CASSYERDRSMNGYTF
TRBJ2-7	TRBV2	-	CASPRDRANYEQYF
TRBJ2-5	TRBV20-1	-	CSASARGLETQYF
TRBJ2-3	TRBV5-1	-	CASSLMHPYTDTQYF
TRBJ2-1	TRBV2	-	CASSDGGQGYKDEQFF
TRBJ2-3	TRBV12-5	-	CASGSGLAGGRNTQYF
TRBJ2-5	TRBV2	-	CASSESWGLSETQYF
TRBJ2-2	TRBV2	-	CASRGRGTGELFF
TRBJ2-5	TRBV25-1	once	CASGETGSLEETQYF
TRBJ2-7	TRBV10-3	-	CAISPLGSHEQYF
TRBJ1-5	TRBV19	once	CASSRLGQGGGSNQPQHF
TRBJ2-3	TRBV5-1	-	CASRSTATDTQYF
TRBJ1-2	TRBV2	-	CASSRTGGPYGYTF
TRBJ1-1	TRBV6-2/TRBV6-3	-	CASSYPGQGMNTEAFF
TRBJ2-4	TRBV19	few	CASSISTDLAKNIQYF
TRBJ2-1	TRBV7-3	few	CASSLGGRAAYNEQFF
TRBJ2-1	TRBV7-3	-	CASSLTGRGNEQFF
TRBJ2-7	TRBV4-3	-	CASSRGSSYEQYF
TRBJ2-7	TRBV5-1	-	CASSPGLAGIYEQYF
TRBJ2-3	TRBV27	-	CASSPGQGRGTDTQYF
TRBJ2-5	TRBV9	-	CASSVGQGTGTQYF
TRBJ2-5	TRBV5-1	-	CASSLVPGGLQETQYF
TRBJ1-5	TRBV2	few	CASSERGNQPQHF
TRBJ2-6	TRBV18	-	CASSLQGYSGANVLTF
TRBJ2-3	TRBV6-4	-	CASKTSGNSDTQYF
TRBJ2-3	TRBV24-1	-	CATSDSFTDTQYF
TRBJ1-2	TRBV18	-	CASSRTTRANYGYTF
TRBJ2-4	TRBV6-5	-	CATQLARENIQYF
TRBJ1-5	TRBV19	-	CASSNQQGNQPQHF
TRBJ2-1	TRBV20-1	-	CSASVQRGVYNEQFF
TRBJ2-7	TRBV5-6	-	CASNPLGGPYEQYF
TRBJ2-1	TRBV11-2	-	CAIAQGYDDEQFF
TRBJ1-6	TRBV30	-	CAWTRRDREYSPLHF
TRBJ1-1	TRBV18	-	CASSPPSLRSNTEAFF
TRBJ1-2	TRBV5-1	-	CASSLDAGQGRSDTF
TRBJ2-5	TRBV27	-	CASSHRLPCEGLAGGGETQYF